This T cell receptor beta chain was identified in a study of shared clonotypes between healthy human individuals. Findings of the study overall: The diversity represented, both genetic and in exposure history, was limited by few donors.

The CDR3 spans 17 residues. Looked up from germline, CDR1 is SGHRS and CDR2 is YFSETQ. V lost 3 bases, J lost 2 bases, and 18 bases lay in between. Repertoires were generated with immunoSEQ multiplex PCR, while TCRdb's copy carries only in-frame clones and drops some. The table has about 2.4 million clones, approximately 93% seen once; the top ten hold 0.36%. With respect to this clone: Antigen: not known.

Donation came from healthy HIV-negative adults that had no recent acute infections or vaccinations. This TCR came from a man between 18 and 29 years old in good health. Some clones in this sample may be carry-over from other donors' samples. The chain carries TRBV5-1 and TRBJ1-3; D gene uncertain. The sample taken for sequencing was naive CD4+ T cells from PBMCs. The subset was: CD45RA+ positively selected. The CDR3 region is CASSSPSGSVTGNTIYF. DNA of the CDR3: TGCGCCAGCAGCTCCCCTTCCGGATCGGTAACTGGAAACACCATATATTTT. Supplemented by reference TRBV5-1 and TRBJ1-3, the full variable domain reads KAGVTQTPRYLIKTRGQQVTLSCSPISGHRSVSWYQQTPGQGLQFLFEYFSETQRNKGNFPGRFSGRQFSNSRSEMNVSTLELGDSALYLCASSSPSGSVTGNTIYFGEGSWLTVV.